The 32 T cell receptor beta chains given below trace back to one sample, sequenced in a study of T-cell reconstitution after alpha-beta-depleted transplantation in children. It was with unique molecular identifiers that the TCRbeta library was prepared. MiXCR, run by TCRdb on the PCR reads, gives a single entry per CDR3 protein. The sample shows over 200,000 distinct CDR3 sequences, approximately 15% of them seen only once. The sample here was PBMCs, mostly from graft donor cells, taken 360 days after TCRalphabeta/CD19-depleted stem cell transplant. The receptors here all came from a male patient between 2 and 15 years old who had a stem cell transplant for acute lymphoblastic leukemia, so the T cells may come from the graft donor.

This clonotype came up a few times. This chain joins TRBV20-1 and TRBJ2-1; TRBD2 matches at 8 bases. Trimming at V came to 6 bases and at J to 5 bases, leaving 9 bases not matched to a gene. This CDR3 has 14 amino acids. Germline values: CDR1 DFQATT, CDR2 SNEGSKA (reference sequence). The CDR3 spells CSARRPREDNEQFF. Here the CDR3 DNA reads TGCAGTGCCAGGCGTCCGCGGGAGGACAATGAGCAGTTCTTC.

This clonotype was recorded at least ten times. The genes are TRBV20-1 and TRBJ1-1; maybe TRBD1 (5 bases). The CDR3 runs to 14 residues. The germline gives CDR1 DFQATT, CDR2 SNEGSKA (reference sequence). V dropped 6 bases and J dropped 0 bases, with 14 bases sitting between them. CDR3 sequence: CSATPGGMNTEAFF. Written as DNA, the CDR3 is TGCAGTGCCACACCCGGGGGGATGAACACTGAAGCTTTCTTT.

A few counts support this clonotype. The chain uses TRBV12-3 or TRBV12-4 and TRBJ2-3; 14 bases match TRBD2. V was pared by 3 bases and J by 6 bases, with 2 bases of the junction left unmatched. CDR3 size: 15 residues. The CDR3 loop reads CASSLTSGGEDTQYF. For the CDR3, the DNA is TGTGCCAGCAGTTTGACTAGCGGGGGGGAGGATACGCAGTATTTT.

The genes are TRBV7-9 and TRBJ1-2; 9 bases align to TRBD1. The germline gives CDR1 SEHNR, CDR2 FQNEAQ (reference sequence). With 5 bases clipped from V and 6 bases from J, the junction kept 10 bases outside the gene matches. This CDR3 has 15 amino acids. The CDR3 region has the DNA TGTGCCAGCAGCATCGGACAGGGGCTTCGGGATGGCTACACCTTC. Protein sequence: CASSIGQGLRDGYTF.

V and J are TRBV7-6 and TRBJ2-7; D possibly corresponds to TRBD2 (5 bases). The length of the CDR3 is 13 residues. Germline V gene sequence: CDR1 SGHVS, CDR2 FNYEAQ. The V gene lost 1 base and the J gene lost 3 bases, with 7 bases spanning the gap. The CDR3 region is CASSLGRDYEQYF. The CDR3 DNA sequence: TGTGCCAGCAGCTTAGGACGGGACTACGAGCAGTACTTC.

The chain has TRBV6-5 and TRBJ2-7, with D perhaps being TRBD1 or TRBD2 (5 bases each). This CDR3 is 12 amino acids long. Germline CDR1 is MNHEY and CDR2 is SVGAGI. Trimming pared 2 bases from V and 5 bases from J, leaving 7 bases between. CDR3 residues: CASSYGGHEQYF. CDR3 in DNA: TGTGCCAGCAGTTACGGGGGACACGAGCAGTACTTC.

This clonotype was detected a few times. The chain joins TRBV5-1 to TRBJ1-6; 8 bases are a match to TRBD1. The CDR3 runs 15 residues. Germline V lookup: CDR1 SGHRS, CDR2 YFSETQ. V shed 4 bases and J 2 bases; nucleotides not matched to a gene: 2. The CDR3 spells CASSADRAYNSPLHF. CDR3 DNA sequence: TGCGCCAGCAGCGCGGACAGGGCCTATAATTCACCCCTCCACTTT.

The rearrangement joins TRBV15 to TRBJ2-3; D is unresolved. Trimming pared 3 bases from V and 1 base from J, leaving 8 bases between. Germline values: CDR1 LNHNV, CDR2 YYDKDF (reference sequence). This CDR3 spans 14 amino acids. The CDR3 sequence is CATSSRSGTDTQYF. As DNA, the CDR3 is TGTGCCACCAGCAGCAGGAGCGGCACAGATACGCAGTATTTT.

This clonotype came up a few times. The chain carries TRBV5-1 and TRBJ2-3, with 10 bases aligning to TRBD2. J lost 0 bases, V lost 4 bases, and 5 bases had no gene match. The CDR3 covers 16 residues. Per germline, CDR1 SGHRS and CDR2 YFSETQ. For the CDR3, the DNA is TGCGCCAGCAGCGGCGGACTAGCGGTTAGCACAGATACGCAGTATTTT. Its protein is CASSGGLAVSTDTQYF. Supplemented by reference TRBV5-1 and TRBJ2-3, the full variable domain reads KAGVTQTPRYLIKTRGQQVTLSCSPISGHRSVSWYQQTPGQGLQFLFEYFSETQRNKGNFPGRFSGRQFSNSRSEMNVSTLELGDSALYLCASSGGLAVSTDTQYFGPGTRLTVL.

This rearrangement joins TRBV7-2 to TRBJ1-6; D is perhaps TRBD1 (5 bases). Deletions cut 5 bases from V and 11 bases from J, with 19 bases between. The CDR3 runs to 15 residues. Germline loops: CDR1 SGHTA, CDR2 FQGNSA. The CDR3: CASSRLSPAGPPLHF. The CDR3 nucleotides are TGTGCCAGCAGCCGACTGAGCCCAGCGGGGCCACCCCTCCACTTT.

CDR3 in amino acids: CSVVGRVYETQYF. Here the CDR3 DNA reads TGCAGCGTTGTTGGGAGGGTTTACGAGACCCAGTACTTC. The chain is built from TRBV29-1 and TRBJ2-5, with 7 bases that match TRBD2. CDR1 and CDR2 (germline): SQVTM, ANQGSEA. The CDR3 totals 13 residues. V dropped 4 bases and J dropped 5; count of bases not matched to a gene: 7.

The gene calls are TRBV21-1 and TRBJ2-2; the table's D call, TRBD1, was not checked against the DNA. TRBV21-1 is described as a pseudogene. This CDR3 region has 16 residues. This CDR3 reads CASSKPWTSNAGELFF. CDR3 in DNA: TGTGCCAGCAGCAAGCCTTGGACATCGAACGCCGGGGAGCTGTTTTTT.

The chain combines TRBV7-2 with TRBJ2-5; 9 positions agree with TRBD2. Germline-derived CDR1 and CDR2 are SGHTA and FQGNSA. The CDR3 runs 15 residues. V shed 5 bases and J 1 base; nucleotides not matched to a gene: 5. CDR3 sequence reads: CASSLSGSTQETQYF. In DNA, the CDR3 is TGTGCCAGCAGCCTTAGCGGGAGTACCCAAGAGACCCAGTACTTC.

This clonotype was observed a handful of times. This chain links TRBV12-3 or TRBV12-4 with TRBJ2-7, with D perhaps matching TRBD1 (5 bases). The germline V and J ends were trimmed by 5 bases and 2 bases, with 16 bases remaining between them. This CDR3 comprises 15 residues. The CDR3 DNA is TGTGCCAGCAGTCCCTACAGGAGCGCTCCCTACGAGCAGTACTTC. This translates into CASSPYRSAPYEQYF.

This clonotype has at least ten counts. The CDR3 DNA follows: TGTGCCAGCAGCACGCCCGGAAACACCATATATTTT. As protein: CASSTPGNTIYF. The chain uses TRBV6-5 and TRBJ1-3; no definite D call. In germline, CDR1 is MNHEY, CDR2 SVGAGI. Trimming stripped 6 bases from V and 4 bases from J, with 7 bases between. This CDR3 spans 12 amino acids.

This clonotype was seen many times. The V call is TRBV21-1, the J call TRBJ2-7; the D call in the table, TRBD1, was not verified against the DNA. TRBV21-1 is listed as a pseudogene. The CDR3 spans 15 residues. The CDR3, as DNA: TGTGCCAGCAGCAAAGGGGGGACAATTACCTACGAGCAGTACTTC. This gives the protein CASSKGGTITYEQYF.

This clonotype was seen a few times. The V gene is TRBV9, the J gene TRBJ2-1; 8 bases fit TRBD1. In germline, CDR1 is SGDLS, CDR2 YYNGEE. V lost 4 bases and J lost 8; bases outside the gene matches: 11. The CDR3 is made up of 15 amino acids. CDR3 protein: CASSPRTGRFDEQFF. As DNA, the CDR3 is TGTGCCAGCAGCCCCCGGACAGGGAGGTTCGATGAGCAGTTCTTC.

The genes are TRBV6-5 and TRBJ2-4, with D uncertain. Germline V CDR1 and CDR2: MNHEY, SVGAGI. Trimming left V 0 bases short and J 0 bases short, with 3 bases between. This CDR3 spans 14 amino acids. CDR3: CASSYSVAKNIQYF. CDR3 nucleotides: TGTGCCAGCAGTTACTCAGTAGCCAAAAACATTCAGTACTTC.

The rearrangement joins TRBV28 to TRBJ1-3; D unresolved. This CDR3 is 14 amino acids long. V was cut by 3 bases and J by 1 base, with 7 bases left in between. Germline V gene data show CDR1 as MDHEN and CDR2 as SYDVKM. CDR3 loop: CASSFFSSGNTIYF. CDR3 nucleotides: TGTGCCAGCAGTTTCTTTTCGTCTGGAAACACCATATATTTT.

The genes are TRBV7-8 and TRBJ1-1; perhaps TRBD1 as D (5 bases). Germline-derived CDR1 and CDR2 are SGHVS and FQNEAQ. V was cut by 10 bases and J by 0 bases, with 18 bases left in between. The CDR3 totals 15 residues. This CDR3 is CAIQGRDLMNTEAFF. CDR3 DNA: TGTGCCATCCAAGGGAGGGACCTTATGAACACTGAAGCTTTCTTT. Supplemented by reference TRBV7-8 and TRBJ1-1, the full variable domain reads GAGVSQSPRYKVAKRGQDVALRCDPISGHVSLFWYQQALGQGPEFLTYFQNEAQLDKSGLPSDRFFAERPEGSVSTLKIQRTQQEDSAVYLCAIQGRDLMNTEAFFGQGTRLTVV.

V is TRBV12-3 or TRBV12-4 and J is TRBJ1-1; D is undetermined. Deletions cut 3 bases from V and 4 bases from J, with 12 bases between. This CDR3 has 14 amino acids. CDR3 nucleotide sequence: TGTGCCAGCAGTTTTCCCCAAATGGGCACTGAAGCTTTCTTT. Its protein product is CASSFPQMGTEAFF.

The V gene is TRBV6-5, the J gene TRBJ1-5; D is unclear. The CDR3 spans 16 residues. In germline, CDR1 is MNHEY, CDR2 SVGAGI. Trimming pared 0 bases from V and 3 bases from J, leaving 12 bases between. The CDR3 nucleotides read TGTGCCAGCAGTTACTCGAGACCTGGGGTCAATCAGCCCCAGCATTTT. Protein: CASSYSRPGVNQPQHF.

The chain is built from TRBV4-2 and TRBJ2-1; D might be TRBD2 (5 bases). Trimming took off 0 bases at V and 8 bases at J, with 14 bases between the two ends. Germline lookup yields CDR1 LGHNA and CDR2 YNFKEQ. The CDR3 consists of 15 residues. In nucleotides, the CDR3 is TGTGCCAGCAGCCAAGATTCGGCTAGTAGCGATGAGCAGTTCTTC. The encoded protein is CASSQDSASSDEQFF.

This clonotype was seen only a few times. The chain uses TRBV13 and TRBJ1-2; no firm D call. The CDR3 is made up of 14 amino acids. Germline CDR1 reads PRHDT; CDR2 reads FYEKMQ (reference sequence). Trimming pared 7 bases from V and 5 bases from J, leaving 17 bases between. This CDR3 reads CASTPIGDSYGYTF. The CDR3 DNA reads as TGTGCCAGCACACCCATAGGAGACTCTTATGGCTACACCTTC.

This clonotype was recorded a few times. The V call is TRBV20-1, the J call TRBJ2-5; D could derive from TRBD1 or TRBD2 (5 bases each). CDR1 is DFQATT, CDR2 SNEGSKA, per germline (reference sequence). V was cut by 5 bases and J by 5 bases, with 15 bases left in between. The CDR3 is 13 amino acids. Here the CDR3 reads CSAVLVGEETQYF. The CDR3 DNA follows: TGCAGTGCTGTACTAGTGGGGGAGGAGACCCAGTACTTC.

CDR3 protein: CASSLVGGLDNEQFF. The CDR3 bases are TGTGCCAGCAGCTTAGTGGGGGGCCTTGACAATGAGCAGTTCTTC. The rearrangement uses TRBV11-2 and TRBJ2-1; D tentatively fits TRBD1 or TRBD2 (6 bases each). CDR3 size: 15 residues. Trimming pared 1 base from V and 5 bases from J, leaving 12 bases between. From germline, CDR1 is SGHAT and CDR2 FQNNGV.

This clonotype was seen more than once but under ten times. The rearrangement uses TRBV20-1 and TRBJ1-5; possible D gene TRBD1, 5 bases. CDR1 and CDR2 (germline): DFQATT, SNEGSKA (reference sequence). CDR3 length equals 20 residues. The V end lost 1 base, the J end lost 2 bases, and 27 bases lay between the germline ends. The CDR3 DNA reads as TGCAGTGCTAGAGTATACCCCAGGTCGAATCAAGGAGGGGGCAATCAGCCCCAGCATTTT. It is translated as CSARVYPRSNQGGGNQPQHF.

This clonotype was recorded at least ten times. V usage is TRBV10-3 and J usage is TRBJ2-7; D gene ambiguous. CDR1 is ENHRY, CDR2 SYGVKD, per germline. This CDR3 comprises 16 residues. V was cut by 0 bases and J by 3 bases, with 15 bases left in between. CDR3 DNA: TGTGCCATCAGTGAGTCGACTCACGGTGCCCGCTACGAGCAGTACTTC. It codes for CAISESTHGARYEQYF.

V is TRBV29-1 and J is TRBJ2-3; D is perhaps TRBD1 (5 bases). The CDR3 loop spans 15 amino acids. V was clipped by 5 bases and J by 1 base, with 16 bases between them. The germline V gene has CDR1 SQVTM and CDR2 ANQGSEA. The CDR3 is CSVSGSLVGTDTQYF. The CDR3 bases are TGCAGCGTTTCAGGGTCCCTAGTCGGCACAGATACGCAGTATTTT.

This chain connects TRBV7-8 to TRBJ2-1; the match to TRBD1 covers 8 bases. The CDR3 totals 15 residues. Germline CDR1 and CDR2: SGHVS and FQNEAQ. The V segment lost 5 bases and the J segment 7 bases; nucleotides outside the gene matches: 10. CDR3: CASSRGQGVGNEQFF. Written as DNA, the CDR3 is TGTGCCAGCAGCCGAGGACAGGGCGTGGGGAATGAGCAGTTCTTC.

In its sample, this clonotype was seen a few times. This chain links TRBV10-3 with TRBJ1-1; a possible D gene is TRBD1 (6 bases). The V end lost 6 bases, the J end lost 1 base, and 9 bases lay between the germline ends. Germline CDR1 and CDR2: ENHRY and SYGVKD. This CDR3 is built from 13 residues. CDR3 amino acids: CAISAQGNTEAFF. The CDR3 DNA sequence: TGTGCCATCAGCGCACAGGGGAACACTGAAGCTTTCTTT.

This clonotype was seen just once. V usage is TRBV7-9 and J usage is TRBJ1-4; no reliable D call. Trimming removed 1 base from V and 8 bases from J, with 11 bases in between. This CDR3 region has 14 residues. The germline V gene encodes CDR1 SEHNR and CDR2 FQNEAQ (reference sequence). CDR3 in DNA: TGTGCCAGCAGCTTAGTTATGAGTGGCGAAAAACTGTTTTTT. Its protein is CASSLVMSGEKLFF.